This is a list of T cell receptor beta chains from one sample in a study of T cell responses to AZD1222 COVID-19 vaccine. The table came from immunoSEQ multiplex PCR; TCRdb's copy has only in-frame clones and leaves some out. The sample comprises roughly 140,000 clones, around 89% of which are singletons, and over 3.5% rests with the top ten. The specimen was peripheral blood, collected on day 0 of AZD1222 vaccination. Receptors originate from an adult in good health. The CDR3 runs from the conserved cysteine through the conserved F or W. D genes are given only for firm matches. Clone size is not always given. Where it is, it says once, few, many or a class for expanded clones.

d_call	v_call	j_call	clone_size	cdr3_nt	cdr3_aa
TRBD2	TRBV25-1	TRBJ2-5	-	TGTGCCAGCAGTCCTATCGGGACTAGCGAAGAGACCCAGTACTTC	CASSPIGTSEETQYF
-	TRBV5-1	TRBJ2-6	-	TGCGCCAGCAGCTTGGTCCAGGGAAAATCTGGGGCCAACGTCCTGACTTTC	CASSLVQGKSGANVLTF
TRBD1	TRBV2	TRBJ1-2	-	TGTGCCAGCAGTGGACAGGGGCTGGATGGCTACACCTTC	CASSGQGLDGYTF
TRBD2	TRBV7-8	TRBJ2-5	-	TGTGCCAGCAGCTCAATTGCTAGCGGCCCTGCAGGGACCCAGTACTTC	CASSSIASGPAGTQYF
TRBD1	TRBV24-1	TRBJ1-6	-	TGTGCCACCAGTGACCCTGACAGGGGGAGGTCACCCCTCCACTTT	CATSDPDRGRSPLHF
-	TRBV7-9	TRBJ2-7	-	TGTGCCAGCAGCTTAGTGGGATACGAGCAGTACTTC	CASSLVGYEQYF
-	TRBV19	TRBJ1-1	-	TGTGCCAGTAGTCCCTTGGCCGGAGTTGCTTTCTTT	CASSPLAGVAFF
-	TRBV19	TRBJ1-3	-	TGTGCCAGTATTCCGCAGGGATCTGGAAACACCATATATTTT	CASIPQGSGNTIYF
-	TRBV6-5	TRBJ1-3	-	TGTGCCAGCTTTGCGGGAAACACCATATATTTT	CASFAGNTIYF
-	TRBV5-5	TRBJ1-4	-	TGTGCCAGCAGCCCAGGAGGTGAAAAACTGTTTTTT	CASSPGGEKLFF
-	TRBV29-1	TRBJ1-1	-	TGCAGCGTTGAAAACGACGCAGGTCGGACTGAAGCTTTCTTT	CSVENDAGRTEAFF
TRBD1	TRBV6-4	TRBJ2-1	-	TGTGCCAGCAGACCCGGACAGGGCAACAATGAGCAGTTCTTC	CASRPGQGNNEQFF
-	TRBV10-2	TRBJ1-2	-	TGCGCCAGCAGTGAGCTCGGGGATGGCTACACCTTC	CASSELGDGYTF
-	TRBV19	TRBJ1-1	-	TGTGCCAGTAGTATAGAGGGTGCGGACACTGAAGCTTTCTTT	CASSIEGADTEAFF
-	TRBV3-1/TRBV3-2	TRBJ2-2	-	TGTGCCAGCAGCCAGCCGACAGGAAACACCGGGGAGCTGTTTTTT	CASSQPTGNTGELFF
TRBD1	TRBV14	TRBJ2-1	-	TGTGCCAGCAGCCAGACAGGGCGGCATGAGCAGTTCTTC	CASSQTGRHEQFF
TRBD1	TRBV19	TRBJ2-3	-	TGTGCCAGTAGTATGGACAGGGGAGATACGCAGTATTTT	CASSMDRGDTQYF
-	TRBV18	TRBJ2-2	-	TGTGCCAGCTCACCCCAGGGACCTCCCGGGGAGCTGTTTTTT	CASSPQGPPGELFF
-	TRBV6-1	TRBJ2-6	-	TGTGCCAGCAGTGAAGAAGGGTTTGGGGCCAACGTCCTGACTTTC	CASSEEGFGANVLTF
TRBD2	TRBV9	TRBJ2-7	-	TGTGCCAGCAGCGCAGGACTAGCGGGAGTGTACGAGCAGTACTTC	CASSAGLAGVYEQYF
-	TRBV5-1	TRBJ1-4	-	TGCGCCAGCAGCTTGGCCTCGGGTTACGGTAATGAAAAACTGTTTTTT	CASSLASGYGNEKLFF
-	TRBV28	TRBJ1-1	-	TGTGCCAGCAGTTCGCCTAGGGGTAGGACTGAAGCTTTCTTT	CASSSPRGRTEAFF
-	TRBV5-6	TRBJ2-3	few	TGTGCCAGCAGCTTGGCGCAGGGGATGGGAGACACGCAGTATTTT	CASSLAQGMGDTQYF
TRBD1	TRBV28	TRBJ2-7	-	TGTGCCAGCAGTTCAGGACAGGGGGCCTTGATTTACGAGCAGTACTTC	CASSSGQGALIYEQYF
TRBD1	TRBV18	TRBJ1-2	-	TGTGCCAGCTCATATGGACAGGGGGCTTTGAGGGGCTACACCTTC	CASSYGQGALRGYTF
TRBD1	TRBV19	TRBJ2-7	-	TGTGCCAGTAGTACAAGTGGGACAGGGGCAACCTACGAGCAGTACTTC	CASSTSGTGATYEQYF
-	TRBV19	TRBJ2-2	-	TGTGCCAGTACCAGGGGCGCGAACACCGGGGAGCTGTTTTTT	CASTRGANTGELFF
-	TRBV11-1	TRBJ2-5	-	TGTGCCAGCAGCTTAGTGGAGACCCAGTACTTC	CASSLVETQYF
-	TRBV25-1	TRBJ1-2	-	TGTGCCAGCAGTCATCGGGGTGGCTACACCTTC	CASSHRGGYTF
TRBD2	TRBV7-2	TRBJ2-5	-	TGTGCCAGCAGCTCCTACCCGGCGCGGGGGGGCGTCCAAGAGACCCAGTACTTC	CASSSYPARGGVQETQYF
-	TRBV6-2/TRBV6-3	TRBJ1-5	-	TGTGCCAGCAGTTACAGGGGCGATCAGCCCCAGCATTTT	CASSYRGDQPQHF
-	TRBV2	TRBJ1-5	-	TGTGCCAGCACCCAGGGGATGGTTTGGGATCAGCCCCAGCATTTT	CASTQGMVWDQPQHF
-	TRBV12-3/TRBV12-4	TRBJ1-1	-	TGTGCCAGCAGTTTAGGGGGGGGCACTGAAGCTTTCTTT	CASSLGGGTEAFF
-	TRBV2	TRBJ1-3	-	TGTGCCAGCATCCCGGGGCCAGCTGGAAACACCATATATTTT	CASIPGPAGNTIYF
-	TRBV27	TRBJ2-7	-	TGTGCCAGCAGTAAACAGGGTAGGGGTGGTAAGGGTCCGTACTTC	CASSKQGRGGKGPYF
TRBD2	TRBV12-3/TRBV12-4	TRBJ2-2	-	TGTGCCGGAAATAGCGGGTCCACCGGGGAGCTGTTTTTT	CAGNSGSTGELFF
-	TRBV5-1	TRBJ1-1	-	TGCGCCAGCAGGCTGGGAACGAACACTGAAGCTTTCTTT	CASRLGTNTEAFF
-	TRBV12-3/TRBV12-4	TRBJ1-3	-	TGTGCCAGCCGGAGGTTTGGGGGAAACACCATATATTTT	CASRRFGGNTIYF
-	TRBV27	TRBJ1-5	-	TGTGCCAGCAGTTCCCACAGCGATCAGCCCCAGCATTTT	CASSSHSDQPQHF
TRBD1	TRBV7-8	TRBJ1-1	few	TGTGCCAGCAGCTCTCGGACAGGATTTGAAGCTTTCTTT	CASSSRTGFEAFF
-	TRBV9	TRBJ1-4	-	TGTGCCAGCAGCCTCAGTCCGACGGTGGATGAAAAACTGTTTTTT	CASSLSPTVDEKLFF
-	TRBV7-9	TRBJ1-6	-	TGTGCCAGCAGCTTATACCAGGCGGAGATTTCACCCCTCCACTTT	CASSLYQAEISPLHF
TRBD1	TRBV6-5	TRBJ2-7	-	TGTGCCAGCGGAAAACAGGGGGACTACGAGCAGTACTTC	CASGKQGDYEQYF
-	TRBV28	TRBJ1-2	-	TGTGCCAGCAGTTTGATGGTGGCCTATGGCTACACCTTC	CASSLMVAYGYTF
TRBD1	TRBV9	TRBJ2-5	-	TGTGCCAGCAGCATCGGGACAGAAGAGACCCAGTACTTC	CASSIGTEETQYF
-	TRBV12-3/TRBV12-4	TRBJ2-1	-	TGTGCCAGCAGTTTAGGGGGTGGTGAGCAGTTCTTC	CASSLGGGEQFF
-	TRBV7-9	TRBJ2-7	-	TGTGCCAGCAGCCAAAACGGGGTCAGCTACGAGCAGTACTTC	CASSQNGVSYEQYF
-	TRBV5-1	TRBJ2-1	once	TGCGCCAGCAGCTTGGAGGAGGGGGCCTCCTACAATGAGCAGTTCTTC	CASSLEEGASYNEQFF
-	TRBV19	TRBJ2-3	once	TGTGCCAGTAGTCCCCGGGGTAGCGGATACACAGATACGCAGTATTTT	CASSPRGSGYTDTQYF
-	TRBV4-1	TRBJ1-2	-	TGCGCCAGCAGCAGGTATAGGGGGTCTTCTAATGGCTACACCTTC	CASSRYRGSSNGYTF
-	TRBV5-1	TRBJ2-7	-	TGCGCCAGCATGGAGGGGGGGCCCGGCGAGCAGTACTTC	CASMEGGPGEQYF
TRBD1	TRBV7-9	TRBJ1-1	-	TGTGCCAGCAGCGAACTACAGGGGAATGAAGCTTTCTTT	CASSELQGNEAFF
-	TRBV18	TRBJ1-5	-	TGTGCCAGCTCACCATGGGGGGCCCGCAATCAGCCCCAGCATTTT	CASSPWGARNQPQHF